The 16 T cell receptor beta chains in this list originate from one sample, sequenced in a study of blood T cell repertoires in COVID-19 (dated by TCRdb to 2020 to 2022). To prepare the library, the immunoSEQ multiplex PCR assay was applied. The table was pulled from immuneACCESS by TCRdb, which kept in-frame rearrangements only. Such tables lose some clones; where checked, under half of the loss comes from unresolved V genes, and the rest has no known cause. The sample includes about 210,000 clones, with 65% to 85% observed a single time. The top ten clonotypes cover roughly 8% of the sample. What was sequenced was peripheral blood. The receptors here all came from a woman aged 50 to 65 with acute or convalescent COVID-19.

The chain employs TRBV10-3 and TRBJ2-1, with 9 nucleotides matching TRBD2. This CDR3 comprises 19 residues. J was trimmed by 3 bases and V by 0 bases; bases with no gene match: 12. Germline V gene data show CDR1 as ENHRY and CDR2 as SYGVKD. CDR3 protein: CAISESIGKAGGFYNEQFF. The CDR3 DNA follows: TGTGCCATCAGTGAGTCGATTGGGAAAGCGGGAGGTTTCTACAATGAGCAGTTCTTC.

The rearrangement links TRBV11-3 to TRBJ2-7; D may be TRBD1 (6 bases). The germline V gene has CDR1 SGHNT and CDR2 YENEEA. Trimming stripped 1 base from V and 4 bases from J, with 14 bases between. The CDR3 loop spans 15 amino acids. The CDR3 here is CASSLGPPRGYEQYF. Here the CDR3 DNA reads TGTGCCAGCAGCTTAGGCCCCCCCAGGGGTTACGAGCAGTACTTC.

V usage is TRBV27 and J usage is TRBJ1-5; 10 nucleotides align to TRBD1. V shed 2 bases, J shed 3 bases, and the junction held 7 bases outside the gene matches. Germline CDR1 is MNHEY and CDR2 is SMNVEV (reference sequence). The CDR3 spans 17 residues. The CDR3: CASSLRGQGGYNQPQHF. The CDR3 DNA is TGTGCCAGCAGTTTACGAGGACAGGGGGGATACAATCAGCCCCAGCATTTT.

The J gene is TRBJ2-1, the V gene TRBV7-9; 10 positions agree with TRBD2. V shed 3 bases and J 6 bases; nucleotides not matched to a gene: 5. CDR1 is SEHNR and CDR2 is FQNEAQ in the germline V gene (reference sequence). The CDR3 runs to 15 residues. The CDR3 here is CASSFSLAGANEQFF. The CDR3 DNA follows: TGTGCCAGCAGCTTTTCTCTAGCGGGAGCCAATGAGCAGTTCTTC.

A note on this clone: An end of the junction differs from the germline gene, which may be a read error. V and J are TRBV29-1 and TRBJ2-1, with D maybe TRBD1 (6 bases). This CDR3 is 12 amino acids long. Germline V CDR1 and CDR2: SQVTM, ANQGSEA. This CDR3 is CSVEFSTGTPIF. CDR3 in DNA: TGCAGCGTTGAATTCTCGACAGGCACCCCGATCTTC.

This rearrangement joins TRBV19 to TRBJ2-1, with a possible D match to TRBD2 (6 bases). This CDR3 contains 12 residues. The ends were cut back, 10 bases at V and 4 bases at J, with 11 bases in the middle. Germline V gives CDR1 LNHDA, CDR2 SQIVND (reference sequence). The CDR3 loop is CATERGYNEQFF. As DNA, the CDR3 is TGTGCCACGGAACGGGGGTACAATGAGCAGTTCTTC.

The chain links TRBV7-3 to TRBJ1-2; D is uncertain. Between the trimmed V and J ends, which lost 5 bases and 5 bases, there was a span of 12 bases. Looked up from germline, CDR1 is SGHTA and CDR2 is FQGTGA. CDR3 length: 13 amino acids. The CDR3 sequence: CASSRGEGYGYTF. The CDR3 DNA reads TGTGCCAGCAGCCGCGGGGAAGGGTATGGCTACACCTTC.

The genes are TRBV2 and TRBJ2-7; TRBD2 matches at 8 bases. The CDR3 runs 13 residues. The germline CDR1 and CDR2 sequences are SNHLY and FYNNEI. With 6 bases clipped from V and 6 bases from J, the junction kept 7 bases outside the gene matches. This CDR3 is CASRKRENSEQYF. The CDR3 coding sequence is TGTGCCAGCAGAAAGCGGGAGAACTCCGAGCAGTACTTC.

V and J are TRBV14 and TRBJ2-1, with TRBD2 matching over 13 bases. V dropped 0 bases and J dropped 11; count of bases not matched to a gene: 10. CDR1 is SGHDN and CDR2 is FVKESK in the germline V gene. The CDR3 is 17 amino acids. CDR3 DNA: TGTGCCAGCAGCCAAGACCCCCGACTAGCGGGAGGTAACAAGCAGTTCTTC. The encoded protein is CASSQDPRLAGGNKQFF.

The chain joins TRBV7-2 to TRBJ1-6; tentatively, D is TRBD1 (5 bases). Trimming took 2 bases from V and 0 from J, leaving 8 bases between them. This CDR3 is 16 amino acids long. Germline V CDR1 and CDR2: SGHTA, FQGNSA. The CDR3 DNA reads as TGTGCCAGCAGCTTAAGACAGATCTCCTATAATTCACCCCTCCACTTT. Its translation is CASSLRQISYNSPLHF.

This clone was counted only a few times. V is TRBV7-3 and J is TRBJ2-1; 9 bases fit TRBD2. The CDR3 length is 13 residues. The germline V gene has CDR1 SGHTA and CDR2 FQGTGA. The junction had 2 bases not matched to a gene; V was cut back by 1 base and J by 10 bases. The CDR3 nucleotides are TGTGCCAGCAGCTTAAACCTAGCGGGAGAGCAGTTCTTC. It specifies CASSLNLAGEQFF. Drawing the rest from reference TRBV7-3 and TRBJ2-1, the complete variable domain is GAGVSQTPSNKVTEKGKYVELRCDPISGHTALYWYRQSLGQGPEFLIYFQGTGAADDSGLPNDRFFAVRPEGSVSTLKIQRTERGDSAVYLCASSLNLAGEQFFGPGTRLTVL.

This rearrangement joins TRBV6-4 to TRBJ2-3; 7 nucleotides align to TRBD2. There are 16 residues in the CDR3. Germline-derived CDR1 and CDR2 are MRHNA and SNTAGT. With 4 bases clipped from V and 0 bases from J, the junction kept 7 bases outside the gene matches. The CDR3 nucleotides read TGTGCCAGCAGTGCAAAACTAGCGTCTAGCACAGATACGCAGTATTTT. Amino acid sequence: CASSAKLASSTDTQYF.

In this sample, this clone turned up a few times. J is TRBJ1-1 and V is TRBV12-5, with D perhaps matching TRBD1 (5 bases). Germline loops: CDR1 LGHNT, CDR2 FRNRAP. V shed 6 bases and J shed 4 bases, with 12 bases lying between them. CDR3 length equals 13 residues. The DNA for the CDR3 is TGTGCTAGTGGCCCAACAAGGGGCACTGAAGCTTTCTTT. Protein sequence: CASGPTRGTEAFF.

This chain joins TRBV9 and TRBJ1-4; the match to TRBD1 covers 9 bases. Germline trimming cut 4 bases from V and 8 bases from J; bases unmatched to any gene: 6. CDR1 SGDLS and CDR2 YYNGEE come from the germline V gene. The CDR3 length is 14 residues. Written as DNA, the CDR3 is TGTGCCAGCAGCCGTACAGGGGGCCGAGAAAAACTGTTTTTT. Translating gives CASSRTGGREKLFF.

V usage is TRBV6-5 and J usage is TRBJ1-2, with 7 bases that match TRBD1. Germline CDR1 and CDR2: MNHEY and SVGAGI. This CDR3 region has 15 residues. V lost 2 bases, J lost 8 bases, and 11 bases stayed unmatched. The CDR3 sequence is CASSYGTEAHLGYTF. DNA for the CDR3: TGTGCCAGCAGTTACGGGACAGAGGCGCACTTGGGCTACACCTTC.

The V gene is TRBV4-2, the J gene TRBJ2-1, with 15 bases that match TRBD2. J was trimmed by 7 bases and V by 4 bases; bases with no gene match: 2. Germline lookup yields CDR1 LGHNA and CDR2 YNFKEQ. The CDR3 is made up of 15 amino acids. DNA of the CDR3: TGTGCCAGCAGCCGCGGGACTAGCGGGAGGAATGAGCAGTTCTTC. This codes for CASSRGTSGRNEQFF.